This TCR beta chain was obtained from a study of blood T cell repertoires in COVID-19. V was clipped by 5 bases and J by 0 bases, with 10 bases between them. Germline loops: CDR1 MNHEY, CDR2 SVGEGT. This CDR3 is 15 amino acids long. Produced via immunoSEQ multiplex PCR; TCRdb's table is partial and in-frame only. The data show more than 110,000 clones, about 87% seen once. The receptor was derived from a human donor in a cohort sampled during active COVID-19. The chain is built from TRBV6-2 or TRBV6-3 and TRBJ2-2; D not certain. Sequencing input: peripheral blood. This CDR3 reads CASSRQAPNTGELFF. The CDR3, as DNA: TGTGCCAGCAGTCGTCAGGCACCGAACACCGGGGAGCTGTTTTTT.